What follows are 20 T cell receptor beta chains derived from one specimen sequenced in a study of blood T cells in healthy people across ages (dated by TCRdb to 2015 to 2017). The library relied on 5' RACE. The reads were generated on an Illumina HiSeq 2500. A second PCR of about 6 to 12 cycles was run with a J-beta primer mix and a sample-barcoded 5' primer. TCRdb passed the public sequencing reads through fastp at Q25 and MiXCR, retaining productive beta sequences. CDR3 protein sequences are deduplicated, and each keeps its most common genes and DNA. The sample table lists about 1.5 million distinct CDR3 sequences, roughly 43% of them with a count of one. Together, the top ten hold about 4% of the sample. Sequenced: blood. These receptors were taken from a woman younger than 35 in good health.

This clonotype has more than one count but fewer than ten. The V and J genes are TRBV9 and TRBJ2-5; 7 bases match TRBD2. J gave up 2 bases and V 7 bases, and 2 bases lay outside the gene matches. Germline assignment: CDR1 SGDLS and CDR2 YYNGEE. The CDR3 is 12 amino acids. The CDR3 sequence: CASAGVQETQYF. The CDR3 DNA follows: TGTGCCAGCGCGGGGGTACAAGAGACCCAGTACTTC.

This clonotype was detected only a few times. The J gene is TRBJ1-5, the V gene TRBV15; TRBD1 is a possible D gene (5 bases). Trimming took off 3 bases at V and 4 bases at J, with 16 bases between the two ends. The germline gives CDR1 LNHNV, CDR2 YYDKDF (reference sequence). The CDR3 runs 16 residues. CDR3 sequence reads: CATSRSGRDPNQPQHF. CDR3 nucleotides: TGTGCCACCAGCAGGTCGGGGAGGGACCCAAATCAGCCCCAGCATTTT.

This clonotype appeared a few times. The chain links TRBV6-2 or TRBV6-3 to TRBJ2-4, with D possibly being TRBD2 (6 bases). Trimming left V 3 bases short and J 0 bases short, with 18 bases between. The germline V gene has CDR1 MNHEY and CDR2 SVGEGT. The CDR3 length is 18 residues. The CDR3 spells CASSYTRGMGLAKNIQYF. The DNA of the CDR3 is TGTGCCAGCAGTTATACCCGCGGGATGGGGTTAGCCAAAAACATTCAGTACTTC.

The V gene is TRBV6-5, the J gene TRBJ1-1; tentatively, D is TRBD1 (6 bases). Trimming took off 5 bases at V and 8 bases at J, with 15 bases between the two ends. The germline V gene encodes CDR1 MNHEY and CDR2 SVGAGI. This CDR3 has 13 residues. CDR3 sequence (DNA): TGTGCCAGCAGTATCACCCGACAGGCAGAAGCTTTCTTT. This translates into CASSITRQAEAFF.

This clonotype appeared a few times. The J gene is TRBJ2-3, the V gene TRBV20-1; D not resolved. The ends were cut back, 2 bases at V and 6 bases at J, with 9 bases in the middle. This CDR3 is built from 12 residues. In germline, CDR1 is DFQATT, CDR2 SNEGSKA (reference sequence). Written as DNA, the CDR3 is TGCAGTGCTAGACCAAGTATGGATACGCAGTATTTT. Translating it yields CSARPSMDTQYF.

This sequence joins TRBV12-3 or TRBV12-4 and TRBJ2-7, with a possible D match to TRBD1 (6 bases). The end of the DNA aligns better with TRBJ2-5, so the J call may be wrong. The CDR3 runs 13 residues. The CDR3 region is CASSDSGVGTQYF. The CDR3 bases are TGTGCCAGCAGTGACTCAGGGGTTGGGACCCAGTACTTC.

V and J are TRBV2 and TRBJ2-1; the D call may be TRBD1 or TRBD2 (5 bases each). Germline V gene lookup returns CDR1 SNHLY and CDR2 FYNNEI. V lost 6 bases and J lost 14, with 14 bases in between. The CDR3 contains 11 residues. The CDR3 DNA reads as TGTGCCAGCAGAACCGGGGCTCTGGAGTTCTTC. This codes for CASRTGALEFF. The whole variable domain, remainder taken from reference TRBV2 and TRBJ2-1, is EPEVTQTPSHQVTQMGQEVILRCVPISNHLYFYWYRQILGQKVEFLVSFYNNEISEKSEIFDDQFSVERPDGSNFTLKIRSTKLEDSAMYFCASRTGALEFFGPGTRLTVL.

The chain couples TRBV24-1 to TRBJ2-3, with D possibly TRBD2 on 5 matching bases. Trimming took 7 bases from V and 2 from J, leaving 9 bases between them. Germline V CDR1 and CDR2: KGHDR, SFDVKD. The length of the CDR3 is 13 residues. For the CDR3, the DNA is TGTGCCACCAGCCTCGGGGTCACAGATACGCAGTATTTT. Protein sequence: CATSLGVTDTQYF.

The V and J genes are TRBV24-1 and TRBJ2-2, with unresolved D. Germline values: CDR1 KGHDR, CDR2 SFDVKD. The V and J ends lost 2 bases and 7 bases respectively, with 16 bases between them. This CDR3 is 16 amino acids long. The CDR3 loop is CATSDSGRRNGGELFF. In DNA, the CDR3 is TGTGCCACCAGTGATTCGGGCCGGCGAAACGGCGGGGAGCTGTTTTTT.

To note about this clonotype: This may arise from a read error, as a much more abundant clone is one base away. V gene TRBV6-5 combines with J gene TRBJ2-3; D is unresolved. Germline V gives CDR1 MNHEY, CDR2 SVGAGI. The CDR3 is made up of 11 amino acids. The ends were cut back, 6 bases at V and 7 bases at J, with 8 bases in the middle. Here the CDR3 DNA reads TGTGCCAGCAGGAGTTGGTATACGCAGTATTTT. This sequence encodes CASRSWYTQYF.

This clonotype came up a few times. This chain uses TRBV11-2 with TRBJ1-1; weak D call: TRBD1 (5 bases). This CDR3 has 15 amino acids. The ends were cut back, 9 bases at V and 6 bases at J, with 23 bases in the middle. CDR1 is SGHAT, CDR2 FQNNGV, per germline. The CDR3 DNA reads as TGTGCCAGTAGAAAGGAGCAGGGTGGAGGATCTGAAGCTTTCTTT. It encodes CASRKEQGGGSEAFF. The full variable domain, in which reference TRBV11-2 and TRBJ1-1 provide the parts outside the CDR3, is EAGVAQSPRYKIIEKRQSVAFWCNPISGHATLYWYQQILGQGPKLLIQFQNNGVVDDSQLPKDRFSAERLKGVDSTLKIQPAKLEDSAVYLCASRKEQGGGSEAFFGQGTRLTVV.

The chain recombines TRBV28 with TRBJ1-6, with TRBD1 matching over 8 bases. The CDR3 extends over 16 amino acids. The ends lost 2 bases at V and 4 bases at J; junction bases unmatched: 4. Germline CDR1 reads MDHEN; CDR2 reads SYDVKM. CDR3 nucleotides: TGTGCCAGCAGTTTACCGGACAGGGCTTATAATTCACCCCTCCACTTT. Translating gives CASSLPDRAYNSPLHF. Full variable domain (rest looked up from reference TRBV28 and TRBJ1-6): DVKVTQSSRYLVKRTGEKVFLECVQDMDHENMFWYRQDPGLGLRLIYFSYDVKMKEKGDIPEGYSVSREKKERFSLILESASTNQTSMYLCASSLPDRAYNSPLHFGNGTRLTVT.

The CDR3 sequence: CASSMDSSRRTGELFF. DNA of the CDR3: TGTGCCAGTAGTATGGACTCCTCAAGGCGGACCGGGGAGCTGTTTTTT. This sequence joins TRBV19 and TRBJ2-2; D is possibly TRBD2 (5 bases). Germline V gives CDR1 LNHDA, CDR2 SQIVND (reference sequence). The CDR3 consists of 16 residues. Trimming removed 3 bases at V and 5 bases at J, with 16 bases between.

The chain recombines TRBV20-1 with TRBJ1-1; D is uncertain. The CDR3 contains 14 residues. CDR1 is DFQATT and CDR2 is SNEGSKA in the germline V gene (reference sequence). V shed 6 bases and J shed 3 bases, with 17 bases lying between them. The CDR3 region is CSAIIPTSYTEAFF. CDR3 DNA: TGCAGTGCCATTATCCCCACTTCATACACTGAAGCTTTCTTT.

This clonotype was detected only a few times. This chain links TRBV7-2 with TRBJ2-1; 12 bases map to TRBD1. The CDR3 consists of 16 residues. Germline V gives CDR1 SGHTA, CDR2 FQGNSA. The V gene end was trimmed by 6 bases and the J gene end by 6 bases; junction bases not matched to a gene: 9. The CDR3 here is CASRLTPGQGANEQFF. CDR3 nucleotides: TGTGCCAGCAGACTTACCCCGGGACAGGGGGCCAATGAGCAGTTCTTC.

The table lists this clonotype with a few counts. The chain joins TRBV27 to TRBJ2-5; 7 bases are a match to TRBD2. The CDR3 has 12 residues. Germline assignment: CDR1 MNHEY and CDR2 SMNVEV (reference sequence). V lost 7 bases and J lost 11; bases outside the gene matches: 10. In DNA form, the CDR3 reads TGTGCCAGCACGACCGGGGGGAATGAGCAGTACTTC. Its translation is CASTTGGNEQYF.

The V gene is TRBV7-8, the J gene TRBJ1-4; 8 bases are a match to TRBD1. Losses at the gene ends were 5 bases for V and 4 bases for J; bases not matched to a gene: 9. The CDR3 loop spans 16 amino acids. Germline values: CDR1 SGHVS, CDR2 FQNEAQ. DNA of the CDR3: TGTGCCAGCAGCCCGCGGACAGGGCGATTTAATGAAAAACTGTTTTTT. It is translated as CASSPRTGRFNEKLFF. Complete variable domain (other parts from reference TRBV7-8 and TRBJ1-4): GAGVSQSPRYKVAKRGQDVALRCDPISGHVSLFWYQQALGQGPEFLTYFQNEAQLDKSGLPSDRFFAERPEGSVSTLKIQRTQQEDSAVYLCASSPRTGRFNEKLFFGSGTQLSVL.

This clonotype was detected only a few times. The CDR3 region has the DNA TGTGCCACCAGTGATGGACTAGCGGAATACAATGAGCAGTTCTTC. This gives the protein CATSDGLAEYNEQFF. The chain uses TRBV24-1 and TRBJ2-1, with 10 bases aligning to TRBD2. The CDR3 extends over 15 amino acids. The V gene end was trimmed by 3 bases and the J gene end by 4 bases; junction bases not matched to a gene: 2. Germline CDR1 reads KGHDR; CDR2 reads SFDVKD.

This clonotype was seen more than once but under ten times. The J gene is TRBJ2-1, the V gene TRBV4-3; 10 bases are a match to TRBD2. CDR1 LGHNA and CDR2 YSLEER come from the germline V gene. This CDR3 region has 15 residues. The V and J ends lost 0 bases and 8 bases, in that order; junction bases with no gene match: 4. The CDR3 DNA is TGCGCCAGCAGCCAAGAGCCTAGCGGGAGCCATGAGCAGTTCTTC. Residues: CASSQEPSGSHEQFF.

The chain's CDR3 is CASSLNTGGYQPQHF. The CDR3 region has the DNA TGCGCCAGCAGCTTAAACACTGGAGGTTATCAGCCCCAGCATTTT. This sequence joins TRBV4-1 and TRBJ1-5, with D hard to call. CDR1 is MGHRA and CDR2 is YSYEKL in the germline V gene. This CDR3 has 15 amino acids. Trimming stripped 5 bases from V and 5 bases from J, with 16 bases between.